This entry lists 23 T cell receptor beta chains sequenced from one sample in a study of blood T cell repertoires in COVID-19. Using immunoSEQ multiplex PCR, the repertoire was profiled, and TCRdb retains in-frame clones only, with some absent. The sample shows some 52,000 clones, approximately 80% of them seen only once. The sequenced material came from peripheral blood. These receptors all stem from a man aged 45-65 years with acute or convalescent COVID-19.

V is TRBV9 and J is TRBJ2-5, with a weak D call TRBD2 (6 bases). The CDR3 length is 13 residues. Trimming took 2 bases from V and 4 from J, leaving 9 bases between them. Germline lookup yields CDR1 SGDLS and CDR2 YYNGEE. The CDR3 loop reads CASSVWGGETQYF. CDR3 coding DNA: TGTGCCAGCAGCGTGTGGGGAGGAGAGACCCAGTACTTC.

The rearrangement links TRBV2 to TRBJ2-1; 7 bases are shared with TRBD1. The CDR3 consists of 16 residues. V was pared by 3 bases and J by 3 bases, with 8 bases of the junction left unmatched. Germline V gene data show CDR1 as SNHLY and CDR2 as FYNNEI. As DNA, the CDR3 is TGTGCCAGCAGTGATCAAGGGACAGAAATCTACAATGAGCAGTTCTTC. Translating it yields CASSDQGTEIYNEQFF.

J is TRBJ1-5 and V is TRBV30; D gene ambiguous. The V gene lost 0 bases and the J gene lost 4 bases, with 13 bases spanning the gap. CDR3 length equals 15 residues. CDR1 and CDR2 from the germline V gene are GTSNPN and SVGIG (reference sequence). The CDR3 region has the DNA TGTGCCTGGAGTGTTGGCCCCCCGGGAAATCAGCCCCAGCATTTT. Translation: CAWSVGPPGNQPQHF.

The chain recombines TRBV5-1 with TRBJ2-3, with D hard to call. CDR1 is SGHRS, CDR2 YFSETQ, per germline. The germline V and J ends were trimmed by 1 base and 1 base, with 10 bases remaining between them. This CDR3 is 15 amino acids long. CDR3 coding DNA: TGCGCCAGCAGCTTGATACTTTCCCGCACAGATACGCAGTATTTT. It is translated as CASSLILSRTDTQYF.

The chain combines TRBV7-3 with TRBJ1-5, with D perhaps matching TRBD1 (5 bases). Germline V gives CDR1 SGHTA, CDR2 FQGTGA. The CDR3 totals 14 residues. V lost 3 bases to trimming and J lost 3 bases, with 9 bases between them. CDR3 residues: CASSFDRLNQPQHF. For the CDR3, the DNA is TGTGCCAGCAGCTTTGACAGACTCAATCAGCCCCAGCATTTT.

The rearrangement links TRBV6-1 to TRBJ1-1; D perhaps matches TRBD1 (6 bases). Germline CDR1 and CDR2: MNHNS and SASEGT. The CDR3 length is 17 residues. V lost 2 bases to trimming and J lost 1 base, with 17 bases between them. CDR3 coding DNA: TGTGCCAGCAGTGAATTAGCAGGGGTATGGGAGAACACTGAAGCTTTCTTT. Its protein is CASSELAGVWENTEAFF.

The chain uses TRBV20-1 and TRBJ2-4; D might be TRBD1 (5 bases). The CDR3 consists of 11 residues. The germline V gene encodes CDR1 DFQATT and CDR2 SNEGSKA (reference sequence). Trimming took off 5 bases at V and 8 bases at J, with 10 bases between the two ends. This CDR3 is CSAPQGYIQYF. The CDR3 DNA reads TGCAGTGCTCCCCAGGGTTACATTCAGTACTTC.

The chain combines TRBV10-3 with TRBJ2-1; 8 positions agree with TRBD1. The CDR3 contains 16 residues. The junction had 11 bases not matched to a gene; V was cut back by 5 bases and J by 5 bases. Per the germline V gene, CDR1 is ENHRY and CDR2 is SYGVKD. CDR3 amino acids: CAISSIGQGWDNEQFF. The CDR3 coding sequence is TGTGCCATCAGTTCCATTGGACAGGGTTGGGACAATGAGCAGTTCTTC.

The V and J genes are TRBV3-1 (or the pseudogene TRBV3-2) and TRBJ1-2; no clear D gene. Trimming removed 6 bases at V and 2 bases at J, with 13 bases between. From germline, CDR1 is LGHDT and CDR2 YNNKEL (reference sequence). The CDR3 runs 14 residues. The chain's CDR3 is CASSEDGINYGYTF. In nucleotides, the CDR3 is TGTGCCAGCAGTGAGGACGGGATCAACTATGGCTACACCTTC.

This rearrangement joins TRBV18 to TRBJ2-7, with a tentative D call TRBD1 (6 bases). The CDR3 is 15 residues long. Per germline, CDR1 KGHSH and CDR2 LQKENI. The V and J ends lost 1 base and 2 bases respectively, with 12 bases between them. In DNA, the CDR3 is TGTGCCAGCTCACCACGAACAGGGAGAACCTACGAGCAGTACTTC. It encodes CASSPRTGRTYEQYF.

V gene TRBV27 combines with J gene TRBJ2-3, with no clear D. Germline-derived CDR1 and CDR2 are MNHEY and SMNVEV (reference sequence). With 2 bases removed from V and 1 base from J, the gap between germline ends came to 4 bases. CDR3 length: 13 residues. The CDR3, as DNA: TGTGCCAGCAGTTTACGGGGCACAGATACGCAGTATTTT. Translating it yields CASSLRGTDTQYF.

The chain links TRBV7-3 to TRBJ2-6; unclear D gene. V lost 5 bases, J lost 1 base, and 9 bases lay in between. This CDR3 is built from 15 residues. Germline lookup yields CDR1 SGHTA and CDR2 FQGTGA. CDR3 DNA sequence: TGTGCCAGCAGCCCAGATGGTTCTGGGGCCAACGTCCTGACTTTC. Translating it yields CASSPDGSGANVLTF.

The gene calls are TRBV19 and TRBJ2-2; TRBD2 matches at 8 bases. J gave up 6 bases and V 0 bases, and 6 bases lay outside the gene matches. Germline assignment: CDR1 LNHDA and CDR2 SQIVND (reference sequence). The CDR3 has 16 amino acids. DNA for the CDR3: TGTGCCAGTAGTATAGATAGCGGGATAGTAGCCGGGGAGCTGTTTTTT. Translated, it gives CASSIDSGIVAGELFF. The variable domain in full, with the rest retrieved from reference TRBV19 and TRBJ2-2, is DGGITQSPKYLFRKEGQNVTLSCEQNLNHDAMYWYRQDPGQGLRLIYYSQIVNDFQKGDIAEGYSVSREKKESFPLTVTSAQKNPTAFYLCASSIDSGIVAGELFFGEGSRLTVL.

The V gene is TRBV4-1, the J gene TRBJ2-7; 11 positions agree with TRBD2. Trimming at V came to 0 bases and at J to 3 bases, leaving 1 base not matched to a gene. Germline V gene data show CDR1 as MGHRA and CDR2 as YSYEKL. This CDR3 comprises 15 residues. The CDR3 here is CASSQDGTSGYEQYF. CDR3 DNA sequence: TGCGCCAGCAGCCAAGATGGGACTAGCGGCTACGAGCAGTACTTC.

The chain has TRBV10-3 and TRBJ1-4; 8 nucleotides match TRBD1. This CDR3 contains 16 residues. V lost 5 bases, J lost 4 bases, and 9 bases stayed unmatched. The germline gives CDR1 ENHRY, CDR2 SYGVKD. The CDR3 DNA reads as TGTGCCATCAGTACTGGACAGGGATCTGGTAATGAAAAACTGTTTTTT. Translated, it gives CAISTGQGSGNEKLFF.

The genes are TRBV14 and TRBJ1-1, with unresolved D. The CDR3 consists of 15 residues. V was trimmed by 4 bases and J by 0 bases, leaving 12 bases between them. Germline CDR1 reads SGHDN; CDR2 reads FVKESK. CDR3 region: CASSLRRILNTEAFF. CDR3 nucleotides: TGTGCCAGCAGCCTTAGGCGGATCTTGAACACTGAAGCTTTCTTT.

Notes on this clone: The junction departs from the called germline gene at one end, perhaps through a read error. The V and J genes are TRBV29-1 and TRBJ1-2; 8 nucleotides line up with TRBD1. Germline-derived CDR1 and CDR2 are SQVTM and ANQGSEA. The length of the CDR3 is 14 residues. In DNA form, the CDR3 reads TGCAGCGTTGATATGACAGGGGCTAAGTATGGCTACACCTTC. Its translation is CSVDMTGAKYGYTF.

This clone has a handful of counts. The rearrangement links TRBV9 to TRBJ1-2; the match to TRBD1 covers 9 bases. V gave up 0 bases and J gave up 6 bases; unmatched junction bases: 0. The CDR3 totals 13 residues. CDR1 is SGDLS and CDR2 is YYNGEE in the germline V gene. The CDR3 DNA is TGTGCCAGCAGCGTAGGGACAGGGGATGGCTACACCTTC. This translates into CASSVGTGDGYTF.

In this sample, this clone turned up a few times. This chain uses TRBV11-2 with TRBJ2-3, with 10 bases aligning to TRBD2. CDR3 length equals 18 residues. V was clipped by 1 base and J by 2 bases; unmatched bases: 9. Germline values: CDR1 SGHAT, CDR2 FQNNGV. In DNA, the CDR3 is TGTGCCAGCAGCTTAGGGGGACTAGCGCCTCTCCCCACAGATACGCAGTATTTT. This encodes CASSLGGLAPLPTDTQYF.

CDR3 DNA: TGTGCCAGCAGCCTAAGGACTAGCGGCAACAATGAGCAGTTCTTC. This codes for CASSLRTSGNNEQFF. The rearrangement joins TRBV5-4 to TRBJ2-1, with 10 nucleotides matching TRBD2. V trimming: 4 bases; J trimming: 5 bases; junction bases outside the gene matches: 6. CDR1 is SGHNT and CDR2 is YYREEE in the germline V gene (reference sequence). This CDR3 contains 15 residues.

The CDR3 DNA reads TGTGCCAGTAGTATGGCGGGGTACAATCAGCCCCAGCATTTT. It codes for CASSMAGYNQPQHF. The chain employs TRBV19 and TRBJ1-5, with no clear D. The germline V gene has CDR1 LNHDA and CDR2 SQIVND (reference sequence). Trimming took 3 bases from V and 3 from J, leaving 9 bases between them. The CDR3 loop spans 14 amino acids.

CDR3 protein: CASSLDGLSNQPQHF. The CDR3 coding sequence is TGTGCCAGCAGCTTAGATGGCCTGAGCAATCAGCCCCAGCATTTT. V and J are TRBV11-2 and TRBJ1-5; D is ambiguous. The CDR3 covers 15 residues. Germline V gene sequence: CDR1 SGHAT, CDR2 FQNNGV. The V end was cut by 0 bases, the J end by 1 base, with 7 bases between.

Concerning this clone itself: The same CDR3 arises from other DNA sequences in this sample as well. The rearrangement uses TRBV6-6 and TRBJ2-1; the D gene is possibly TRBD2 (6 bases). The CDR3 sequence is 14 residues long. V lost 2 bases to trimming and J lost 6 bases, with 11 bases between them. Germline V gene data show CDR1 as MNHNY and CDR2 as SVGAGI (reference sequence). The CDR3 region is CASSYGGTPNEQFF. In DNA, the CDR3 is TGTGCCAGCAGTTACGGCGGGACTCCCAATGAGCAGTTCTTC.